This T cell receptor beta chain was captured by sequencing in a study of response to subunit inactivated influenza vaccine. TCRdb independently ran MiXCR on the RT-PCR reads; one entry per CDR3 protein. The repertoire holds hundreds of thousands of distinct CDR3 sequences, with 11% as singletons. Germline lookup yields CDR1 SGHAT and CDR2 FQDESV (reference sequence). This CDR3 is built from 16 residues. Trimming took off 3 bases at V and 3 bases at J, with 14 bases between the two ends. This clonotype was counted a few times. These sequences were also reported in another study, on T cells expressing NK-cell markers. Turning to that study: Making the TCR beta cDNA relied on 5'RACE template switching with UMIs. Several of the experiments relied on an anti-gamma-delta TCR antibody so that only alpha-beta TCR T cells were sorted.

This TCR came from a man over 45 who received an inactivated influenza vaccine. The V gene is TRBV11-1, the J gene TRBJ2-2; TRBD2 might be the D (6 bases). Sequencing used PBMCs from blood, obtained on the day of vaccination. In DNA, the CDR3 is TGTGCCAGCAGCTTGGGACTTTTCTCGGACACCGGGGAGCTGTTTTTT. It translates to CASSLGLFSDTGELFF.